These 31 T cell receptor beta chains share one sample of origin, sequenced in a study of T-cell memory formation after mild COVID-19. TCRdb reprocessed the 5' RACE reads with MiXCR, giving one entry per CDR3 protein. The sample carries roughly 600,000 distinct CDR3 sequences, under 20% recorded once. Input material: PBMCs or a T cell subset sorted from them (not recorded which). All receptors derive from an adult woman who had mild COVID-19 (a few samples of this study predate the infection). Cell type and time point are not known.

The J gene is TRBJ2-1, the V gene TRBV7-3; 10 positions agree with TRBD2. The CDR3 has 15 amino acids. The germline V gene has CDR1 SGHTA and CDR2 FQGTGA. J gave up 6 bases and V 1 base, and 3 bases lay outside the gene matches. The CDR3 DNA reads as TGTGCCAGCAGCTTAATCCTAGCGGGAGCCAATGAGCAGTTCTTC. It specifies CASSLILAGANEQFF.

J is TRBJ1-4 and V is TRBV7-8, with TRBD1 matching over 7 bases. V lost 1 base and J lost 4; bases outside the gene matches: 3. The germline gives CDR1 SGHVS, CDR2 FQNEAQ. The CDR3 length is 15 residues. The CDR3 bases are TGTGCCAGCAGCTTAGTCGGGACAGTTAATGAAAAACTGTTTTTT. Amino acid sequence: CASSLVGTVNEKLFF.

The rearrangement links TRBV30 to TRBJ2-7, with D maybe TRBD1 (6 bases). The CDR3 contains 10 residues. CDR1 is GTSNPN and CDR2 is SVGIG in the germline V gene (reference sequence). Trimming took 1 base from V and 9 from J, leaving 7 bases between them. The CDR3 DNA follows: TGTGCCTGGAGTGCGGACAGGCAGTACTTC. It yields the protein CAWSADRQYF.

This clonotype was seen only a few times. The genes are TRBV12-3 or TRBV12-4 and TRBJ2-5, with TRBD2 identical over 7 bases. CDR3 size: 15 residues. Unmatched junction bases numbered 7, after V lost 0 bases and J lost 6 bases. The CDR3 loop reads CASSLASGGGKTQYF. The CDR3 nucleotides read TGTGCCAGCAGTTTAGCCTCGGGAGGAGGGAAGACCCAGTACTTC.

The CDR3 is CASSLEAGGPHEQFF. The CDR3 nucleotides are TGCGCCAGCAGCTTGGAGGCGGGAGGGCCACATGAGCAGTTCTTC. The chain couples TRBV5-1 to TRBJ2-1; 9 nucleotides line up with TRBD2. Trimming cost V 0 bases and J 8 bases; bases outside gene matches: 6. The CDR3 covers 15 residues. Germline assignment: CDR1 SGHRS and CDR2 YFSETQ.

The chain links TRBV27 to TRBJ2-1, with D maybe TRBD2 (5 bases). CDR1 and CDR2 from the germline V gene are MNHEY and SMNVEV (reference sequence). The CDR3 sequence is 16 residues long. The V end was cut by 2 bases, the J end by 4 bases, with 15 bases between. Here the CDR3 DNA reads TGTGCCAGCAGTTTAAGGGAGAGTATAAGGTACAATGAGCAGTTCTTC. Protein sequence: CASSLRESIRYNEQFF.

V is TRBV7-2 and J is TRBJ2-7, with no clear D. V lost 2 bases to trimming and J lost 3 bases, with 5 bases between them. This CDR3 comprises 12 residues. CDR1 and CDR2 from the germline V gene are SGHTA and FQGNSA. In DNA, the CDR3 is TGTGCCAGCAGCTTATTCGACTACGAGCAGTACTTC. Protein product: CASSLFDYEQYF.

The gene calls are TRBV20-1 and TRBJ2-7, with D perhaps being TRBD1 or TRBD2 (5 bases each). This CDR3 is 16 amino acids long. The germline V gene has CDR1 DFQATT and CDR2 SNEGSKA (reference sequence). Trimming took 0 bases from V and 0 from J, leaving 15 bases between them. The CDR3 protein is CSARDPNGASSYEQYF. The CDR3 region has the DNA TGCAGTGCTAGAGATCCTAACGGGGCCAGCTCCTACGAGCAGTACTTC.

CDR3 DNA sequence: TGTGCCAGCAGCGCCCGACTAGCGGGAGGGTCCTACGAGCAGTACTTC. This translates into CASSARLAGGSYEQYF. The chain employs TRBV11-3 and TRBJ2-7; TRBD2 matches 14 bases. Trimming cost V 5 bases and J 1 base; bases outside gene matches: 4. This CDR3 has 16 residues. The germline V gene encodes CDR1 SGHNT and CDR2 YENEEA.

The chain carries TRBV6-2 or TRBV6-3 and TRBJ1-1; D may be TRBD1 (5 bases). The CDR3 runs 13 residues. Germline CDR1 reads MNHEY; CDR2 reads SVGEGT. The germline V and J ends were trimmed by 5 bases and 3 bases, with 10 bases remaining between them. This CDR3 is CASSPPRDTEAFF. CDR3 in DNA: TGTGCCAGCAGTCCTCCCAGGGACACTGAAGCTTTCTTT.

Turning to this clonotype: One end of the junction is discordant with germline, which a read error may explain. The rearrangement joins TRBV12-3 or TRBV12-4 to TRBJ2-7; a possible D gene is TRBD2 (6 bases). This CDR3 has 15 residues. The CDR3 bases are TGTGCCAGCAGTTTTCGGGCGGGGAGCTCCTGCGAGCAGTACTTC. Its protein product is CASSFRAGSSCEQYF.

This clonotype has a handful of counts. This chain connects TRBV11-2 to TRBJ2-3; D gene unclear. Germline-derived CDR1 and CDR2 are SGHAT and FQNNGV. The CDR3 runs 16 residues. The V end was cut by 1 base, the J end by 0 bases, with 11 bases between. The CDR3 coding sequence is TGTGCCAGCAGCTTAGGAAGCATTAGTAGCACAGATACGCAGTATTTT. Translated: CASSLGSISSTDTQYF.

The chain combines TRBV6-1 with TRBJ1-1; perhaps TRBD1 as D (6 bases). The CDR3 totals 14 residues. Germline CDR1 MNHNS, CDR2 SASEGT. V lost 7 bases to trimming and J lost 0 bases, with 12 bases between them. The CDR3: CASMWGPLNTEAFF. The DNA for the CDR3 is TGTGCCAGCATGTGGGGGCCACTGAACACTGAAGCTTTCTTT.

The chain carries TRBV18 and TRBJ1-1; no definite D call. V was shortened by 6 bases and J by 1 base, with 21 bases between the two germline ends. The CDR3 spans 17 residues. CDR1 and CDR2 from the germline V gene are KGHSH and LQKENI. Written as DNA, the CDR3 is TGTGCCAGCTCCCACGGGCAGGCCACCTTCGGGAACACTGAAGCTTTCTTT. This codes for CASSHGQATFGNTEAFF.

This clonotype was seen more than once but under ten times. The chain is built from TRBV12-3 or TRBV12-4 and TRBJ2-2; no reliable D call. The CDR3 is 15 residues long. V was cut by 3 bases and J by 2 bases, with 10 bases left in between. Here the CDR3 DNA reads TGTGCCAGCAGTTTGTCAGACCTAAACACCGGGGAGCTGTTTTTT. Translating it yields CASSLSDLNTGELFF.

This clonotype occurred a few times. The junction shows a germline mismatch at one end, possibly a read error. The chain employs TRBV6-1 and TRBJ1-2; D remains ambiguous. Germline CDR1 MNHNS, CDR2 SASEGT. This CDR3 is built from 11 residues. The CDR3: CASQATWIGFF. CDR3 in DNA: TGTGCCAGCCAAGCTACGTGGATCGGCTTTTTC.

J is TRBJ1-1 and V is TRBV7-9, with 8 nucleotides matching TRBD1. Looked up from germline, CDR1 is SEHNR and CDR2 is FQNEAQ (reference sequence). V gave up 5 bases and J gave up 9 bases; unmatched junction bases: 8. The CDR3 consists of 13 residues. The CDR3 nucleotides read TGTGCCAGCAGCACGGGGACAGGCTCGAAAGCTTTCTTT. Protein: CASSTGTGSKAFF. The full variable domain, with the rest looked up from reference TRBV7-9 and TRBJ1-1, is DTGVSQNPRHKITKRGQNVTFRCDPISEHNRLYWYRQTLGQGPEFLTYFQNEAQLEKSRLLSDRFSAERPKGSFSTLEIQRTEQGDSAMYLCASSTGTGSKAFFGQGTRLTVV.

In its sample, this clonotype was seen once. V and J are TRBV7-2 and TRBJ2-1, with D maybe TRBD1 (5 bases). The ends were cut back, 3 bases at V and 8 bases at J, with 11 bases in the middle. From germline, CDR1 is SGHTA and CDR2 FQGNSA. This CDR3 contains 13 residues. The CDR3 sequence: CASSFFRAYEQFF. The CDR3 bases are TGTGCCAGCAGCTTCTTCAGGGCGTATGAGCAGTTCTTC.

The CDR3 protein is CASSLQGADGYTF. For the CDR3, the DNA is TGCGCCAGCAGCTTACAGGGGGCGGATGGCTACACCTTC. J is TRBJ1-2 and V is TRBV4-1, with 9 bases lining up with TRBD1. CDR1 is MGHRA, CDR2 YSYEKL, per germline. CDR3 length: 13 amino acids. After removal of 5 bases from V and 6 bases from J, the junction contained 4 bases not matched to a gene.

In this sample, this clonotype turned up a few times. The chain is built from TRBV6-5 and TRBJ1-2, with unresolved D. The CDR3 spans 14 residues. The V gene lost 0 bases and the J gene lost 4 bases, with 9 bases spanning the gap. Germline V gene sequence: CDR1 MNHEY, CDR2 SVGAGI. The CDR3 DNA follows: TGTGCCAGCAGTTACTCGGCAGGCTTCTATGGCTACACCTTC. Translated: CASSYSAGFYGYTF.

The J gene is TRBJ2-2, the V gene TRBV24-1, with D unresolved. Between the trimmed V and J ends, which lost 3 bases and 2 bases, there was a span of 9 bases. Germline CDR1 KGHDR, CDR2 SFDVKD. The CDR3 runs to 15 residues. CDR3 in amino acids: CATSDQALNTGELFF. DNA for the CDR3: TGTGCCACCAGTGATCAGGCCCTAAACACCGGGGAGCTGTTTTTT.

This clonotype was counted a few times. This sequence joins TRBV6-1 and TRBJ1-2, with D tentatively TRBD1 (5 bases). The CDR3 is made up of 14 amino acids. CDR1 and CDR2 from the germline V gene are MNHNS and SASEGT. V dropped 11 bases and J dropped 4 bases, with 20 bases sitting between them. CDR3: CAVVGDGSGYGYTF. The CDR3 nucleotides are TGTGCCGTTGTCGGGGACGGATCTGGCTATGGCTACACCTTC.

This clonotype was counted only a few times. The chain employs TRBV21-1 and TRBJ2-5; TRBD1 is taken as the D call from the table, unchecked against the DNA. TRBV21-1 is termed a pseudogene. The CDR3 has 16 residues. CDR3 coding DNA: TGTGCCAGCAGCTCTTGGACAGGGGGACCGGAGGAGACCCAGTACTTC. Protein sequence: CASSSWTGGPEETQYF.

The rearrangement joins TRBV9 to TRBJ1-1, with a tentative D call TRBD1 (5 bases). Trimming pared 2 bases from V and 1 base from J, leaving 9 bases between. CDR3 length equals 14 residues. Germline lookup yields CDR1 SGDLS and CDR2 YYNGEE. CDR3 in DNA: TGTGCCAGCAGCGTTGACAGCTCGAACACTGAAGCTTTCTTT. Translation: CASSVDSSNTEAFF.

There are a few counts of this clonotype. V gene TRBV12-3 or TRBV12-4 combines with J gene TRBJ2-1; TRBD2 agrees at 8 bases. This CDR3 has 15 residues. Unmatched junction bases numbered 6, after V lost 3 bases and J lost 5 bases. CDR3 DNA: TGTGCCAGCAGTTTCGGAGCGGGAGAGAACAATGAGCAGTTCTTC. It specifies CASSFGAGENNEQFF.

This clonotype occurred a few times. This chain's CDR3 is CASSLAWGGTGPYEQYF. The DNA of the CDR3 is TGTGCCAGCAGCTTAGCCTGGGGCGGGACAGGACCCTACGAGCAGTACTTC. This chain uses TRBV7-9 with TRBJ2-7; 8 bases are a match to TRBD1. This CDR3 is built from 17 residues. Germline CDR1 is SEHNR and CDR2 is FQNEAQ (reference sequence). V trimming: 0 bases; J trimming: 2 bases; junction bases outside the gene matches: 9.

Of note for this clonotype: A single base separates this from a much larger clone, so it may be a read error. The rearrangement links TRBV12-3 or TRBV12-4 to TRBJ1-1, with 7 bases identical to TRBD1. This CDR3 has 13 amino acids. The J segment lost 1 base and the V segment lost 6 bases, leaving 2 bases of the junction unmatched. CDR3 protein: CASRGQTNTEAFF. As DNA, the CDR3 is TGTGCCAGCAGGGGACAGACGAACACTGAAGCTTTCTTT.

The CDR3: CSVGAALNTEAFF. The CDR3 coding sequence is TGCAGCGTTGGAGCGGCCCTGAACACTGAAGCTTTCTTT. This chain joins TRBV29-1 and TRBJ1-1, with D unresolved. Trimming cost V 4 bases and J 0 bases, with 9 bases left between them. In germline, CDR1 is SQVTM, CDR2 ANQGSEA. The length of the CDR3 is 13 residues.

The genes are TRBV23-1 and TRBJ2-7, with TRBD2 matching over 16 bases. Being an ORF, TRBV23-1 has a function that is uncertain. V shed 3 bases and J 1 base; nucleotides not matched to a gene: 9. The CDR3 extends over 19 amino acids. CDR3 in amino acids: CASSHPGLAGGPSSYEQYF. CDR3 nucleotide sequence: TGCGCCAGCAGTCATCCGGGACTAGCGGGAGGGCCCTCATCCTACGAGCAGTACTTC.

This clonotype was picked up a small number of times. This sequence joins TRBV12-3 or TRBV12-4 and TRBJ2-2; TRBD1 matches 7 bases. V was clipped by 7 bases and J by 4 bases; unmatched bases: 9. There are 15 residues in the CDR3. This CDR3 reads CASTVGGRGTGELFF. CDR3 DNA sequence: TGTGCCAGCACGGTAGGGGGCCGTGGCACCGGGGAGCTGTTTTTT.

This clonotype came up a few times. The CDR3 DNA reads TGCAGTGCTAGAGCTGTGAACAGCGAGAATCAGCCCCAGCATTTT. Translation gives CSARAVNSENQPQHF. The genes are TRBV20-1 and TRBJ1-5; D is undetermined. CDR1 and CDR2 (germline): DFQATT, SNEGSKA (reference sequence). This CDR3 is 15 amino acids long. The V end lost 1 base, the J end lost 4 bases, and 14 bases lay between the germline ends.